This T cell receptor (beta chain) was profiled in a study of cytomegalovirus exposure and HLA in healthy donors. At the level of the study: Unique TCR beta sequences numbering about 100 million came from 150 million to 200 million T cells in an earlier analysis.

Germline values: CDR1 LGHNT, CDR2 FRNRAP. This CDR3 is built from 15 residues. The germline V and J ends were trimmed by 3 bases and 4 bases, with 15 bases remaining between them. General observations from the study: Being productive about 90% or about 30% of the time was typical of most TCR beta V segments in an earlier analysis. Upon later analysis, TCR association rates were observed to vary by HLA locus, being highest for DRB1 and lowest for HLA-C. Later genetic work tied a missense DCLRE1C variant to beta-chain V and J trimming.

A few counts support this clone. Its target is not known. It was with 60 Vbeta and 13 Jbeta primers that the PCR ran. Only in-frame clones appear in the TCRdb table, and some are missing; sequencing was by immunoSEQ multiplex PCR. Of roughly 230,000 clones listed, about three quarters were seen once; the top ten hold under 0.6%. The TCR was taken from a boy aged 5-17 years in good health and CMV-seronegative. This chain links TRBV12-5 with TRBJ2-5, with D tentatively TRBD2 (5 bases). The sequencing sample was made of PBMCs. This CDR3 reads CASGFGSGTPETQYF. The CDR3 DNA reads TGTGCTAGTGGTTTCGGAAGCGGCACCCCAGAGACCCAGTACTTC.